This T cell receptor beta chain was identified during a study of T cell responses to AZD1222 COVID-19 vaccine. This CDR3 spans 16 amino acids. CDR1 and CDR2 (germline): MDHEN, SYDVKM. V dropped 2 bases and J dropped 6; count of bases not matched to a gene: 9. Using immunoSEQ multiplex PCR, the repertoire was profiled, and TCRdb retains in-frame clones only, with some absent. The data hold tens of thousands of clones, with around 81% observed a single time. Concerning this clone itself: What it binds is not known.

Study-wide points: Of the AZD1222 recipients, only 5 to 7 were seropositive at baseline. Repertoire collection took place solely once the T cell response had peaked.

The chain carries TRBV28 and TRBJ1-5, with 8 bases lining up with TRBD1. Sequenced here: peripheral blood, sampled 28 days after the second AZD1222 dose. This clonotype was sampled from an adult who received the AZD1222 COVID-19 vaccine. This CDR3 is CASSLQGAPGFQPQHF. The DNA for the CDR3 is TGTGCCAGCAGTTTACAGGGGGCGCCAGGATTTCAGCCCCAGCATTTT.